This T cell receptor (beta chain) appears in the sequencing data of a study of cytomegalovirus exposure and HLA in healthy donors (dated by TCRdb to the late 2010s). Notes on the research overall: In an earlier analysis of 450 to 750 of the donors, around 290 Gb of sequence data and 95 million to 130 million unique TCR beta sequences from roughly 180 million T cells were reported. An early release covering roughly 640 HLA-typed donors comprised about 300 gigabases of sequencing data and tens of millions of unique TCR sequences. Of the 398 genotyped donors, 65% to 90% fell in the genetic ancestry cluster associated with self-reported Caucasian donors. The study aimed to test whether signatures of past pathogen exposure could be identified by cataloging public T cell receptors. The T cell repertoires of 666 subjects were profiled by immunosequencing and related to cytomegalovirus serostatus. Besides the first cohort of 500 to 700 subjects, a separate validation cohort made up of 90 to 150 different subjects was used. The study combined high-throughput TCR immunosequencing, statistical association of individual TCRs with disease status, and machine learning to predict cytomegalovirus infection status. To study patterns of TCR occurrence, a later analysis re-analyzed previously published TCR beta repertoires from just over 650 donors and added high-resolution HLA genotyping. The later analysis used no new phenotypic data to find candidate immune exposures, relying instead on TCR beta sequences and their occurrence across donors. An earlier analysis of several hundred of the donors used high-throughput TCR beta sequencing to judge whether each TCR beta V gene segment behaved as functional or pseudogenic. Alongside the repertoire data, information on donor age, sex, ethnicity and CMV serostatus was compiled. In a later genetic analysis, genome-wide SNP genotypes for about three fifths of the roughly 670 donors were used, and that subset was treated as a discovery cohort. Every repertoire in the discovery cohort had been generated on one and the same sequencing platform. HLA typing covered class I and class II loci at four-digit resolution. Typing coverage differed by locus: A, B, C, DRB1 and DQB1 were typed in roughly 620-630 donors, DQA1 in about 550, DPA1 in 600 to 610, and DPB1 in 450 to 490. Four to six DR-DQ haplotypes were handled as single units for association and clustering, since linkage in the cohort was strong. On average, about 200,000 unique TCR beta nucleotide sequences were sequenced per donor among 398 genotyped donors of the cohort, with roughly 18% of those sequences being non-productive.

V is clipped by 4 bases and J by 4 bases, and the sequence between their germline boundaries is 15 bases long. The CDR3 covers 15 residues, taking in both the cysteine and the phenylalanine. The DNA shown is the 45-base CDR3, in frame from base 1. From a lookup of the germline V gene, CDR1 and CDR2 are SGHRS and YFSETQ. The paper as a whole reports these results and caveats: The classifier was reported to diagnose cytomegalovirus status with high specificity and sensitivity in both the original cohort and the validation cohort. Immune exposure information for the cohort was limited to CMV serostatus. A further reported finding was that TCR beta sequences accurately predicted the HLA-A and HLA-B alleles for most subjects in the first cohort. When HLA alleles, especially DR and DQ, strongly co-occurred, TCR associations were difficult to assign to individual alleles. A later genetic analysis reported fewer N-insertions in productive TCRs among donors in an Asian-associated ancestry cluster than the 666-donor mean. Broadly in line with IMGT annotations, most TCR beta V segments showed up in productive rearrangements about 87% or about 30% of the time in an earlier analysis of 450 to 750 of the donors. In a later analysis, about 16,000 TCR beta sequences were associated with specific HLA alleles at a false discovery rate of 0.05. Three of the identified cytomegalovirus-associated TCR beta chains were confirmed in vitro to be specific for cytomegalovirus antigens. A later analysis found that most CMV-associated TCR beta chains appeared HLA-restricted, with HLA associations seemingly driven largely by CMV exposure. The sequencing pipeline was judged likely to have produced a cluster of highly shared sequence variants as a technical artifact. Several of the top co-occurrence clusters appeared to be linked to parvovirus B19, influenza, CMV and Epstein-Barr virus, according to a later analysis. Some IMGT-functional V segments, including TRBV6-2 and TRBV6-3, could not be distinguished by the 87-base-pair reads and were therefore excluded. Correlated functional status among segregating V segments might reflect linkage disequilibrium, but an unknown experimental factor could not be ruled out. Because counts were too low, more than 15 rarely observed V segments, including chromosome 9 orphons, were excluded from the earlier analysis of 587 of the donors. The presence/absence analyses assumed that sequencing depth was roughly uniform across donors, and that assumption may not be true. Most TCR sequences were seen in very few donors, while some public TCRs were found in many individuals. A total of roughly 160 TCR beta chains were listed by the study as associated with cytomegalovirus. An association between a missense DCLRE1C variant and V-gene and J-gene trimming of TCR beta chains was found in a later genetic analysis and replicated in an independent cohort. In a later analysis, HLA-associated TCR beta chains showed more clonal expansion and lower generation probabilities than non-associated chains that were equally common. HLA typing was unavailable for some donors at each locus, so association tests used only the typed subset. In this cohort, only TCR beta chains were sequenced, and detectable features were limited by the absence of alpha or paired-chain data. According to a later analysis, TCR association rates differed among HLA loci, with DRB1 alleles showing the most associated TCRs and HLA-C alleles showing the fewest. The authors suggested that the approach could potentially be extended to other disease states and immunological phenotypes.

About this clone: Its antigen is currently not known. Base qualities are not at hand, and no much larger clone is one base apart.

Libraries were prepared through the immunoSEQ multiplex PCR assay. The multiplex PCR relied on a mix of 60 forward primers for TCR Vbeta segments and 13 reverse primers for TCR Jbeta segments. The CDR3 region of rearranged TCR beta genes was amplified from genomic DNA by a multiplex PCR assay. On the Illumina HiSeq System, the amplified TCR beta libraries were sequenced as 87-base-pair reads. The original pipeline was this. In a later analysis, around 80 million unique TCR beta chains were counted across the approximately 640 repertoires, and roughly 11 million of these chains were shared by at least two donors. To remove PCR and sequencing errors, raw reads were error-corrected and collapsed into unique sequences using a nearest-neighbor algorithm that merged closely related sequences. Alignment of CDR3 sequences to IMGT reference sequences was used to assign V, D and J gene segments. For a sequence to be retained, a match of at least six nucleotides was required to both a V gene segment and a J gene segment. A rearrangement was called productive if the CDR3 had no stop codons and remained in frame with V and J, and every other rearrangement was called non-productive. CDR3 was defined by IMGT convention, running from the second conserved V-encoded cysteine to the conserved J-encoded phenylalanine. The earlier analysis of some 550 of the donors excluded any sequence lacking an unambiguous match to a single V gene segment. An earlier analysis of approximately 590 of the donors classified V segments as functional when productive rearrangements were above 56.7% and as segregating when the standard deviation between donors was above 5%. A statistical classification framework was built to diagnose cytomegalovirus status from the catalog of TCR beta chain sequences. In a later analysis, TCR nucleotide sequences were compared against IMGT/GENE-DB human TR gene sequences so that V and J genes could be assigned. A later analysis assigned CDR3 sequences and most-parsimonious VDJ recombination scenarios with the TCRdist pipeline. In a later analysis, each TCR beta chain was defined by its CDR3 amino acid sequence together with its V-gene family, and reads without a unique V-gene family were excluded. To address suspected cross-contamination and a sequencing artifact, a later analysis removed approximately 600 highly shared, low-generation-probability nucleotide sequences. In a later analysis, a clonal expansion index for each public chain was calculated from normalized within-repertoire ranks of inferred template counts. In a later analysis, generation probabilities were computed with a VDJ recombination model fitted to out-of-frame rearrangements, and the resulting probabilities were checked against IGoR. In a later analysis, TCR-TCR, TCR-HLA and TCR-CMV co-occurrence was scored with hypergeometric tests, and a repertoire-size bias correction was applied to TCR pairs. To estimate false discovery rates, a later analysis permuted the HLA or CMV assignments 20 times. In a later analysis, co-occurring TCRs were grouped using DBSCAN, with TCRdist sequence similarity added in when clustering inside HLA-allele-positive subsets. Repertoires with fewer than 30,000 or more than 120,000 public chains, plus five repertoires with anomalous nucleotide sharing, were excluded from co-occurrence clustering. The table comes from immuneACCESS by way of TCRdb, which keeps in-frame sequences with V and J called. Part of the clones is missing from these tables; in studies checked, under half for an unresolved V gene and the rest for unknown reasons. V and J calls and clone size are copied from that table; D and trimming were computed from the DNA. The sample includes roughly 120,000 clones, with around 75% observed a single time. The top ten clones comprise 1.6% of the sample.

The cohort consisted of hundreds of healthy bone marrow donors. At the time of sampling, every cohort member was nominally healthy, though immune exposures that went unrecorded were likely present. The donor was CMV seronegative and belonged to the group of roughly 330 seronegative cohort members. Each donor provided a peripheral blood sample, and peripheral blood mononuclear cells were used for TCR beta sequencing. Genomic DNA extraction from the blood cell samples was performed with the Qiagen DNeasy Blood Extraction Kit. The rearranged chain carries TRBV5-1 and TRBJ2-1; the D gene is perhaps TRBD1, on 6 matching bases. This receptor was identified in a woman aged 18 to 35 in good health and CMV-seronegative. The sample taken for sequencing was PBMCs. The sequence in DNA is TGCGCCAGCAGCATCTCAGGGACACCTTACAATGAGCAGTTCTTC. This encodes CASSISGTPYNEQFF.